What follows are 29 T cell receptor beta chains derived from one specimen sequenced in a study of cytomegalovirus exposure and HLA in healthy donors. Researchers ran the PCR with 60 Vbeta and 13 Jbeta primers. Only in-frame clones appear in the TCRdb table, and some are missing; sequencing was by immunoSEQ multiplex PCR. The data contain under 200,000 clones, roughly 70% of them singletons. The sequenced material came from PBMCs. All receptors derive from a girl aged 10-17 years in good health and CMV-seronegative.

This clone was counted only a few times. The gene calls are TRBV6-5 and TRBJ2-5; 7 bases align to TRBD2. This CDR3 is built from 15 residues. The germline V gene has CDR1 MNHEY and CDR2 SVGAGI. After removal of 4 bases from V and 1 base from J, the junction contained 6 bases not matched to a gene. This CDR3 is CASSSLGGSQETQYF. The CDR3 DNA reads TGTGCCAGCAGTTCCCTCGGGGGGAGCCAAGAGACCCAGTACTTC.

The chain is built from TRBV10-2 and TRBJ1-2, with 7 bases that match TRBD1. CDR1 is WSHSY, CDR2 SAAADI, per germline. V was pared by 10 bases and J by 2 bases, with 4 bases of the junction left unmatched. CDR3 length: 12 residues. The CDR3 DNA follows: TGCGCCACACTGACAGGGAACTATGGCTACACCTTC. It encodes CATLTGNYGYTF.

In this sample, this clone turned up a few times. This sequence joins TRBV2 and TRBJ2-7; the match to TRBD1 covers 8 bases. Trimming removed 6 bases from V and 3 bases from J; junction bases left unmatched: 4. Germline CDR1 and CDR2: SNHLY and FYNNEI. This CDR3 is 13 amino acids long. The CDR3 sequence: CASRVTGGYEQYF. CDR3 nucleotide sequence: TGTGCCAGCAGAGTCACAGGGGGCTACGAGCAGTACTTC.

The chain links TRBV6-5 to TRBJ1-1; D possibly corresponds to TRBD1 (5 bases). V dropped 2 bases and J dropped 1 base, with 14 bases sitting between them. The CDR3 runs 16 residues. Germline CDR1 is MNHEY and CDR2 is SVGAGI. The CDR3 protein is CASSYTGRGGNTEAFF. The CDR3 DNA reads TGTGCCAGCAGTTACACGGGAAGGGGAGGGAACACTGAAGCTTTCTTT.

J is TRBJ2-1 and V is TRBV2, with D unresolved. Trimming cost V 6 bases and J 1 base, with 10 bases left between them. Germline CDR1 and CDR2: SNHLY and FYNNEI. This CDR3 is built from 14 residues. CDR3 amino acids: CASRLSISYNEQFF. The CDR3 nucleotides are TGTGCCAGCAGACTCTCAATATCCTACAATGAGCAGTTCTTC.

The CDR3 DNA sequence: TGTGCCAGCAGTGTGGCAGTTGATGGCTACACCTTC. Translation gives CASSVAVDGYTF. This rearrangement joins TRBV2 to TRBJ1-2; D gene ambiguous. Trimming cost V 4 bases and J 6 bases, with 9 bases left between them. The CDR3 consists of 12 residues. The germline CDR1 and CDR2 sequences are SNHLY and FYNNEI. Complete variable domain (other parts from reference TRBV2 and TRBJ1-2): EPEVTQTPSHQVTQMGQEVILRCVPISNHLYFYWYRQILGQKVEFLVSFYNNEISEKSEIFDDQFSVERPDGSNFTLKIRSTKLEDSAMYFCASSVAVDGYTFGSGTRLTVV.

This chain joins TRBV14 and TRBJ2-1, with D possibly being TRBD2 (6 bases). The CDR3 runs 15 residues. The ends were cut back, 1 base at V and 6 bases at J, with 13 bases in the middle. In germline, CDR1 is SGHDN, CDR2 FVKESK. The CDR3 sequence: CASSQAEAGGNEQFF. The CDR3 DNA follows: TGTGCCAGCAGCCAAGCTGAAGCGGGCGGCAATGAGCAGTTCTTC.

V gene TRBV6-1 combines with J gene TRBJ1-5; D gene ambiguous. Deletions cut 0 bases from V and 6 bases from J, with 12 bases between. The CDR3 contains 15 residues. In germline, CDR1 is MNHNS, CDR2 SASEGT. In DNA, the CDR3 is TGTGCCAGCAGTGAAGCAGGAGGATGGGGTCAGCCCCAGCATTTT. It translates to CASSEAGGWGQPQHF.

This chain connects TRBV6-1 to TRBJ2-3; 15 bases match TRBD2. The CDR3 runs to 18 residues. Per germline, CDR1 MNHNS and CDR2 SASEGT. Germline trimming cut 4 bases from V and 0 bases from J; bases unmatched to any gene: 5. The CDR3 sequence: CASSGGTSGGPSTDTQYF. As DNA, the CDR3 is TGTGCCAGCAGTGGCGGGACTAGCGGGGGGCCTAGCACAGATACGCAGTATTTT.

The V and J genes are TRBV9 and TRBJ1-4; no firm D call. V lost 0 bases, J lost 7 bases, and 16 bases lay in between. CDR1 and CDR2 from the germline V gene are SGDLS and YYNGEE. This CDR3 has 16 amino acids. CDR3 nucleotide sequence: TGTGCCAGCAGCGTAGGCGCTACAGAAGGTAGTGAAAAACTGTTTTTT. Protein product: CASSVGATEGSEKLFF. The variable domain in full, with the rest retrieved from reference TRBV9 and TRBJ1-4, is DSGVTQTPKHLITATGQRVTLRCSPRSGDLSVYWYQQSLDQGLQFLIQYYNGEERAKGNILERFSAQQFPDLHSELNLSSLELGDSALYFCASSVGATEGSEKLFFGSGTQLSVL.

V and J are TRBV4-1 and TRBJ1-6, with TRBD1 identical over 11 bases. Germline CDR1 reads MGHRA; CDR2 reads YSYEKL. This CDR3 region has 18 residues. J gave up 5 bases and V 0 bases, and 6 bases lay outside the gene matches. The CDR3 DNA sequence: TGCGCCAGCAGCCAAGATGAAGGACAGGGGGCGAATAATTCACCCCTCCACTTT. Translating gives CASSQDEGQGANNSPLHF.

This clone was detected only a few times. A read error may produce the germline difference seen at one junction end. The chain joins TRBV7-7 to TRBJ2-5; a weak D match, TRBD1 (6 bases). Looked up from germline, CDR1 is SSHAT and CDR2 is FNYEAQ (reference sequence). The CDR3 totals 13 residues. CDR3 coding DNA: TGTGCTAGCAGCGAGGACAGCCCCGGGACCCAGTACTTC. Translating gives CASSEDSPGTQYF.

V is TRBV29-1 and J is TRBJ2-3; D is unresolved. V gave up 5 bases and J gave up 1 base, with 10 bases separating them. There are 13 residues in the CDR3. In germline, CDR1 is SQVTM, CDR2 ANQGSEA. CDR3 sequence: CSVSGPGTDTQYF. The CDR3 DNA sequence: TGCAGCGTTTCAGGCCCTGGCACAGATACGCAGTATTTT.

The chain uses TRBV27 and TRBJ1-4; 7 bases fit TRBD1. The CDR3 extends over 16 amino acids. Germline CDR1 MNHEY, CDR2 SMNVEV (reference sequence). J was trimmed by 5 bases and V by 0 bases; bases with no gene match: 6. CDR3 nucleotide sequence: TGTGCCAGCAGTTTATCGCCGGGACAGAGAAATGAAAAACTGTTTTTT. It codes for CASSLSPGQRNEKLFF.

The DNA of the CDR3 is TGTGCCAGTAGCTATTCCGGACTAGCGGGGGGGGACCCCCGGGGGAACATTCAGTACTTC. Amino acids: CASSYSGLAGGDPRGNIQYF. The chain uses TRBV19 and TRBJ2-4; 15 bases fit TRBD2. In germline, CDR1 is LNHDA, CDR2 SQIVND (reference sequence). J was trimmed by 7 bases and V by 6 bases; bases with no gene match: 19. The CDR3 consists of 20 residues.

J is TRBJ2-5 and V is TRBV9, with a possible D match to TRBD2 (6 bases). V shed 4 bases and J shed 3 bases, with 16 bases lying between them. This CDR3 contains 15 residues. The V gene's germline CDR1 is SGDLS and CDR2 YYNGEE. DNA for the CDR3: TGTGCCAGCAGCCCACACCCGACTAGTGAAGAGACCCAGTACTTC. Amino acids: CASSPHPTSEETQYF.

The chain joins TRBV5-5 to TRBJ1-2; D remains ambiguous. CDR3 length equals 15 residues. V shed 0 bases and J shed 3 bases, with 12 bases lying between them. Per the germline V gene, CDR1 is SGHKS and CDR2 is YYEKEE (reference sequence). The CDR3 here is CASSLGAEPYYGYTF. Here the CDR3 DNA reads TGTGCCAGCAGCTTGGGGGCAGAGCCTTACTATGGCTACACCTTC.

The gene calls are TRBV5-1 and TRBJ2-7; TRBD1 is a possible D gene (6 bases). The V end lost 2 bases, the J end lost 4 bases, and 22 bases lay between the germline ends. CDR1 and CDR2 (germline): SGHRS, YFSETQ. This CDR3 is 17 amino acids long. CDR3 loop: CASSLYTYPNREYEQYF. The CDR3 coding sequence is TGCGCCAGCAGCTTATACACTTATCCTAACAGGGAATACGAGCAGTACTTC. Full variable domain (rest looked up from reference TRBV5-1 and TRBJ2-7): KAGVTQTPRYLIKTRGQQVTLSCSPISGHRSVSWYQQTPGQGLQFLFEYFSETQRNKGNFPGRFSGRQFSNSRSEMNVSTLELGDSALYLCASSLYTYPNREYEQYFGPGTRLTVT.

This sequence joins TRBV7-6 and TRBJ2-1; D gene unclear. Trimming cost V 5 bases and J 10 bases, with 12 bases left between them. Germline-derived CDR1 and CDR2 are SGHVS and FNYEAQ. The CDR3 extends over 12 amino acids. CDR3 region: CASSHPPGEQFF. In DNA form, the CDR3 reads TGTGCCAGCAGCCACCCCCCAGGAGAGCAGTTCTTC.

The chain is built from TRBV6-1 and TRBJ2-5; 9 bases are a match to TRBD1. Germline CDR1 MNHNS, CDR2 SASEGT. The ends lost 4 bases at V and 4 bases at J; junction bases unmatched: 4. The CDR3 has 14 amino acids. CDR3 sequence (DNA): TGTGCCAGCAGTGGAGGGGGACAGGGAGAGACCCAGTACTTC. Encoded protein: CASSGGGQGETQYF.

The rearrangement links TRBV19 to TRBJ1-4; D is ambiguous. Germline-derived CDR1 and CDR2 are LNHDA and SQIVND (reference sequence). This CDR3 contains 15 residues. With 5 bases removed from V and 5 bases from J, the gap between germline ends came to 15 bases. The CDR3 DNA is TGTGCCAGTAGTGTGACCCGGGGTTTAAATGAAAAACTGTTTTTT. Amino acid sequence: CASSVTRGLNEKLFF.

The chain uses TRBV5-8 and TRBJ1-1; unclear D gene. Germline values: CDR1 SGHTS, CDR2 YDEGEE. The CDR3 extends over 10 amino acids. V was pared by 4 bases and J by 9 bases, with 7 bases between. CDR3 in DNA: TGTGCCAGCAGCCTGGCTCAAGCTTTCTTT. Amino acid sequence: CASSLAQAFF.

The chain joins TRBV4-2 to TRBJ2-1, with 8 nucleotides matching TRBD2. Germline V CDR1 and CDR2: LGHNA, YNFKEQ. J gave up 10 bases and V 1 base, and 9 bases lay outside the gene matches. The CDR3 is made up of 15 amino acids. As DNA, the CDR3 is TGTGCCAGCAGCCAAGGTCCCGGGACTAGTATCGAGCAGTTCTTC. Amino acids: CASSQGPGTSIEQFF.

The chain carries TRBV27 and TRBJ1-1, with 8 bases that match TRBD1. CDR3 length: 14 amino acids. Germline V CDR1 and CDR2: MNHEY, SMNVEV (reference sequence). V shed 3 bases and J 5 bases; nucleotides not matched to a gene: 5. The CDR3 region has the DNA TGTGCCAGCAGTTTTCGGACAGGGAATACTGAAGCTTTCTTT. Its translation: CASSFRTGNTEAFF.

This sequence joins TRBV2 and TRBJ1-2, with a weak D call TRBD1 (5 bases). Germline CDR1 reads SNHLY; CDR2 reads FYNNEI. Trimming left V 6 bases short and J 0 bases short, with 11 bases between. CDR3 length: 14 amino acids. The CDR3 sequence is CASSPTTANYGYTF. CDR3 nucleotides: TGTGCCAGCAGCCCCACGACAGCTAACTATGGCTACACCTTC.

This clone was picked up one time. The chain is built from TRBV9 and TRBJ2-7; possible D gene TRBD2, 5 bases. CDR1 is SGDLS, CDR2 YYNGEE, per germline. Deletions cut 3 bases from V and 5 bases from J, with 15 bases between. The CDR3 has 14 amino acids. The DNA for the CDR3 is TGTGCCAGCAGCGGCGGGCCGTCCAACCACGAGCAGTACTTC. As protein: CASSGGPSNHEQYF.

The V and J genes are TRBV19 and TRBJ2-3; D perhaps matches TRBD2 (6 bases). The germline gives CDR1 LNHDA, CDR2 SQIVND (reference sequence). Deletions cut 5 bases from V and 6 bases from J, with 18 bases between. The CDR3 has 15 amino acids. The CDR3 protein is CASSSRLARTDTQYF. The CDR3 DNA is TGTGCCAGTAGTTCGCGGCTAGCGAGAACCGATACGCAGTATTTT.

The chain has TRBV5-1 and TRBJ1-1; D not certain. The CDR3 consists of 15 residues. Deletions cut 0 bases from V and 1 base from J, with 10 bases between. Germline values: CDR1 SGHRS, CDR2 YFSETQ. The CDR3 loop reads CASSLEVSGNTEAFF. The CDR3 DNA sequence: TGCGCCAGCAGCTTGGAAGTATCGGGGAACACTGAAGCTTTCTTT.

This clone turned up a few times. The rearrangement uses TRBV6-8 and TRBJ2-7; 12 nucleotides match TRBD2. Germline V gene sequence: CDR1 MNHGY, CDR2 SAAAGT. The V segment lost 4 bases and the J segment 7 bases; nucleotides outside the gene matches: 11. The CDR3 loop spans 16 amino acids. CDR3 loop: CASSSTSGGKVREQYF. The CDR3 DNA reads as TGTGCCAGCAGTTCGACTAGCGGGGGAAAAGTACGGGAGCAGTACTTC.